Shown below are 5 T cell receptor beta chains from a single sample sequenced in a study of vaccination effects on CD4 cells after COVID-19. Antigens for these TCRs are unknown. Profiling relied on immunoSEQ multiplex PCR, and the TCRdb table lists in-frame clones only, not all of them. The sample includes nearly 25,000 clones, around 63% of them seen just once. Sequencing followed a ViraFEST assay step that expanded antigen-specific CD4+ T cells with viral peptide pools. Culture proceeded for more than 8 days, and CD4+ T cells were then isolated. Two-dose vaccination with either BNT162b2 or mRNA-1273 was given to the participants. Here the sequenced sample was CD4+ T cells from PBMCs cultured with SARS-CoV-2 spike peptides, taken after COVID-19 vaccination. These receptors were collected from a human donor who received a COVID-19 vaccine.

The chain links TRBV11-2 to TRBJ1-5; D remains ambiguous. V lost 2 bases and J 2 bases, leaving 7 bases between the germline ends. The CDR3 extends over 14 amino acids. Germline CDR1 and CDR2: SGHAT and FQNNGV. CDR3 nucleotide sequence: TGTGCCAGCAGCTTAACGGGTGGCAATCAGCCCCAGCATTTT. Translated: CASSLTGGNQPQHF. The whole variable domain, filled in from reference TRBV11-2 and TRBJ1-5, reads EAGVAQSPRYKIIEKRQSVAFWCNPISGHATLYWYQQILGQGPKLLIQFQNNGVVDDSQLPKDRFSAERLKGVDSTLKIQPAKLEDSAVYLCASSLTGGNQPQHFGDGTRLSIL.

This sequence joins TRBV19 and TRBJ1-4, with D possibly matching TRBD1 (5 bases). V lost 3 bases, J lost 0 bases, and 14 bases lay in between. This CDR3 has 17 residues. Germline CDR1 LNHDA, CDR2 SQIVND (reference sequence). The CDR3 DNA follows: TGTGCCAGTAGTATGAGGGGAAGAAGCTCAACTAATGAAAAACTGTTTTTT. Protein product: CASSMRGRSSTNEKLFF.

J is TRBJ1-2 and V is TRBV18; D is perhaps TRBD1 (5 bases). The CDR3 totals 13 residues. Germline V gene sequence: CDR1 KGHSH, CDR2 LQKENI. The V and J ends lost 6 bases and 4 bases respectively, with 12 bases between them. The CDR3 loop reads CASSPDTRYGYTF. CDR3 nucleotide sequence: TGTGCCAGCTCGCCGGACACCCGCTATGGCTACACCTTC.

V and J are TRBV7-6 and TRBJ2-1; TRBD2 matches at 8 bases. The CDR3 runs to 17 residues. The V and J ends lost 5 bases and 0 bases, in that order; junction bases with no gene match: 9. Germline CDR1 and CDR2: SGHVS and FNYEAQ. The CDR3 nucleotides are TGTGCCAGCAGCCCTCAAACTAGCGGCCTCTCCTACAATGAGCAGTTCTTC. This gives the protein CASSPQTSGLSYNEQFF.

In its sample, this clone was seen once. The chain has TRBV14 and TRBJ1-2; no clear D. The CDR3 sequence is 15 residues long. From germline, CDR1 is SGHDN and CDR2 FVKESK. V gave up 4 bases and J gave up 8 bases, with 20 bases separating them. Here the CDR3 DNA reads TGTGCCAGCAGCCGACTCGGGCAGGCCGCTGGAGGCTACACCTTC. Its translation: CASSRLGQAAGGYTF.